Below are 10 T cell receptor beta chains sequenced from a single sample in a study of cytomegalovirus exposure and HLA in healthy donors. Amplification used 60 Vbeta primers and 13 Jbeta primers. The method was immunoSEQ multiplex PCR; TCRdb's version includes in-frame clones alone and lacks a portion of them. The table lists about 140,000 clones, around two thirds of them singletons. Sequencing was performed on PBMCs. All receptors derive from a man younger than 40 in good health and CMV-seropositive.

The rearrangement links TRBV7-9 to TRBJ2-7, with D hard to call. Looked up from germline, CDR1 is SEHNR and CDR2 is FQNEAQ (reference sequence). This CDR3 is built from 14 residues. With 3 bases removed from V and 0 bases from J, the gap between germline ends came to 9 bases. CDR3 sequence (DNA): TGTGCCAGCAGCTTGAGCCAAAGCTCCTACGAGCAGTACTTC. Protein sequence: CASSLSQSSYEQYF.

The rearrangement links TRBV7-9 to TRBJ1-1; D not resolved. Trimming took 2 bases from V and 7 from J, leaving 11 bases between them. The CDR3 has 13 residues. Germline V gene lookup returns CDR1 SEHNR and CDR2 FQNEAQ (reference sequence). The chain's CDR3 is CASSLSSIDEAFF. In DNA, the CDR3 is TGTGCCAGCAGCTTATCTAGCATAGATGAAGCTTTCTTT.

J is TRBJ2-5 and V is TRBV10-3; 14 bases match TRBD2. This CDR3 comprises 15 residues. Germline CDR1 is ENHRY and CDR2 is SYGVKD. The ends lost 8 bases at V and 5 bases at J; junction bases unmatched: 7. CDR3 loop: CAIAGLAGVGETQYF. The DNA for the CDR3 is TGTGCCATCGCGGGACTAGCGGGAGTTGGGGAGACCCAGTACTTC.

This sequence joins TRBV5-1 and TRBJ1-2; D might be TRBD1 (6 bases). V lost 4 bases to trimming and J lost 7 bases, with 8 bases between them. Looked up from germline, CDR1 is SGHRS and CDR2 is YFSETQ. The CDR3 loop spans 11 amino acids. Here the CDR3 DNA reads TGCGCCAGCAGCGCGGACAGTGGCTACACCTTC. Protein product: CASSADSGYTF.

This chain joins TRBV11-3 and TRBJ2-2; 9 nucleotides match TRBD2. V gave up 3 bases and J gave up 4 bases; unmatched junction bases: 6. This CDR3 has 16 residues. CDR1 is SGHNT and CDR2 is YENEEA in the germline V gene. CDR3 sequence (DNA): TGTGCCAGCAGCTTGACTAGCGGAGCTGCCACCGGGGAGCTGTTTTTT. Its protein product is CASSLTSGAATGELFF. Supplemented by reference TRBV11-3 and TRBJ2-2, the full variable domain reads EAGVVQSPRYKIIEKKQPVAFWCNPISGHNTLYWYLQNLGQGPELLIRYENEEAVDDSQLPKDRFSAERLKGVDSTLKIQPAELGDSAVYLCASSLTSGAATGELFFGEGSRLTVL.

The rearrangement links TRBV7-2 to TRBJ1-2; 8 nucleotides line up with TRBD1. Germline V CDR1 and CDR2: SGHTA, FQGNSA. Germline trimming cut 5 bases from V and 6 bases from J; bases unmatched to any gene: 8. The CDR3 runs 14 residues. CDR3 bases: TGTGCCAGCAGCACCGCCCCAGGGGGCAATGGCTACACCTTC. Its protein is CASSTAPGGNGYTF.

V is TRBV4-1 and J is TRBJ2-7; 10 positions match TRBD2. The CDR3 sequence is 17 residues long. V was pared by 1 base and J by 6 bases, with 12 bases of the junction left unmatched. The V gene's germline CDR1 is MGHRA and CDR2 YSYEKL. CDR3 DNA: TGCGCCAGCAGCCAAGCCTTCTCACTAGCGGGGAGCTTCGAGCAGTACTTC. Translating it yields CASSQAFSLAGSFEQYF.

The rearrangement joins TRBV14 to TRBJ1-2; 9 nucleotides align to TRBD1. Trimming at V came to 2 bases and at J to 3 bases, leaving 7 bases not matched to a gene. This CDR3 spans 16 amino acids. Germline-derived CDR1 and CDR2 are SGHDN and FVKESK. The CDR3 here is CASSQNTGGADYGYTF. CDR3 coding DNA: TGTGCCAGCAGCCAAAATACAGGGGGCGCGGACTATGGCTACACCTTC. Full variable domain (remainder filled in from reference TRBV14 and TRBJ1-2): EAGVTQFPSHSVIEKGQTVTLRCDPISGHDNLYWYRRVMGKEIKFLLHFVKESKQDESGMPNNRFLAERTGGTYSTLKVQPAELEDSGVYFCASSQNTGGADYGYTFGSGTRLTVV.

This clone has a handful of counts. V gene TRBV5-6 combines with J gene TRBJ2-7, with D possibly being TRBD2 (5 bases). CDR1 and CDR2 (germline): SGHDT, YYEEEE. The CDR3 runs to 15 residues. V was trimmed by 0 bases and J by 0 bases, leaving 10 bases between them. CDR3 sequence: CASSLGTLSSYEQYF. The CDR3 DNA is TGTGCCAGCAGCTTGGGGACTCTCTCCTCCTACGAGCAGTACTTC.

The chain employs TRBV5-6 and TRBJ2-7; D possibly corresponds to TRBD2 (5 bases). The germline gives CDR1 SGHDT, CDR2 YYEEEE. V dropped 4 bases and J dropped 0 bases, with 17 bases sitting between them. This CDR3 comprises 16 residues. The CDR3 nucleotides read TGTGCCAGCAGCCAAACCGGAGAGGGCAGCTCCTACGAGCAGTACTTC. Translated, it gives CASSQTGEGSSYEQYF.